Listed below are T cell receptor beta chains from one sample, sequenced in a study of T cell responses to AZD1222 COVID-19 vaccine. Some clones are missing from TCRdb's copy, which holds only in-frame ones; the method was immunoSEQ multiplex PCR. The table records some 110,000 clones, 70% to 90% of them present only once. The sequenced sample was peripheral blood, obtained on day 0 of MenACWY control vaccination. These receptors originate from an adult in good health. CDR3s include the opening cysteine and the closing phenylalanine or tryptophan. A D gene is named only where the DNA matches it firmly. Where a row states a size, it is once, few, many or the class of an expanded clone; other rows omit it.

j_gene | abundance | v_gene | d_gene | CDR3nt | CDR3aa
TRBJ1-1 | few | TRBV10-2 | NA | TGCGCCAGCAATGGGGTGAACACTGAAGCTTTCTTT | CASNGVNTEAFF
TRBJ1-4 | once | TRBV4-2 | NA | TGTGCCAGCAGCCAAGGCCAGACGCGGACCGCGTCTAGTGAAAAACTGTTTTTT | CASSQGQTRTASSEKLFF
TRBJ2-3 | NA | TRBV11-2 | NA | TGTGCCAGCAGCTTAGGCCCGGGACTTCAGACTGACACAGATACGCAGTATTTT | CASSLGPGLQTDTDTQYF
TRBJ1-1 | NA | TRBV11-2 | TRBD1 | TGTGCCAGCAGCCTCCCGACAGGGGGGGCGGAAGCTTTCTTT | CASSLPTGGAEAFF
TRBJ1-6 | NA | TRBV7-2 | NA | TGTGCCAGCAGCGGCGGACAGAGCTCCTATAATTCACCCCTCCACTTT | CASSGGQSSYNSPLHF
TRBJ1-2 | few | TRBV4-1 | NA | TGCGCCAGCAGCCATCGCTTTGGGGGCCTTGATGGCTACACCTTC | CASSHRFGGLDGYTF
TRBJ1-3 | NA | TRBV6-5 | NA | TGTGCCAGCAGTTACTCAGGCCGCTCGGGAAACACCATATATTTT | CASSYSGRSGNTIYF
TRBJ1-2 | NA | TRBV19 | NA | TGTGCCAGTAGTTCTGGCGGCTACATTAACTATGGCTACACCTTC | CASSSGGYINYGYTF
TRBJ2-1 | NA | TRBV18 | NA | TGTGCCAGCTCACAACGGTCCGACAGAGACAATGAGCAGTTCTTC | CASSQRSDRDNEQFF
TRBJ1-2 | once | TRBV28 | NA | TGTGCCAGCAGTCCAGTGGGCCTGGGGGTCGGAGGCTACACCTTC | CASSPVGLGVGGYTF
TRBJ1-2 | NA | TRBV4-3 | TRBD1 | TGCGCCAGCAGCCAAGAAGGTGAGCAGGGGGCAAGTGGCTACACCTTC | CASSQEGEQGASGYTF
TRBJ1-5 | NA | TRBV6-4 | NA | TGTGCCAAGCACAGGCGAACTTGTGGTCAGCCCCAGCATTTT | CAKHRRTCGQPQHF
TRBJ2-6 | NA | TRBV5-1 | NA | TGCGCCAGCAGCGGGATTTCTGGGGCCAACGTCCTGACTTTC | CASSGISGANVLTF
TRBJ2-1 | NA | TRBV12-3/TRBV12-4 | NA | TGTGCCAGCAGACGAGGGGGTGGCGGTGAGCAGTTCTTC | CASRRGGGGEQFF
TRBJ1-6 | NA | TRBV6-5 | NA | TGTGCCAGCAGGGTGGGGGAATCCTATAATTCACCCCTCCACTTT | CASRVGESYNSPLHF
TRBJ1-2 | once | TRBV28 | NA | TGTGCCAGCAACCTTTGGGGGGACTATGGCTACACCTTC | CASNLWGDYGYTF
TRBJ1-2 | NA | TRBV7-2 | NA | TGTGCCAGCACCGACCAAGCGGCAACCTATGGCTACACCTTC | CASTDQAATYGYTF
TRBJ2-1 | NA | TRBV28 | NA | TGTGCCAGCAGTTGGGGGGGGCGCGAGCAGTTCTTC | CASSWGGREQFF
TRBJ2-5 | NA | TRBV4-2 | TRBD2 | TGTGCCAGCAGCCAAGCGGTACTAGCGGGGCGTCAAGAGACCCAGTACTTC | CASSQAVLAGRQETQYF
TRBJ2-7 | NA | TRBV6-6 | TRBD1 | TGTGCCAGCAGACCCGCACGACAGGGATCCTACGAGCAGTACTTC | CASRPARQGSYEQYF
TRBJ1-1 | few | TRBV5-1 | NA | TGCGCCAGCAGCTTGGCCCAAATAGACTCAGGCGGCTCGAGGAACACTGAAGCTTTCTTT | CASSLAQIDSGGSRNTEAFF
TRBJ1-1 | NA | TRBV29-1 | NA | TGCAGCGTTGAGCGTTCGGGGGAAAGCACTGAAGCTTTCTTT | CSVERSGESTEAFF
TRBJ2-7 | NA | TRBV7-2 | TRBD2 | TGTGCCAGCAGCTTGGCGGGGGGGTCACCCTACGAGCAGTACTTC | CASSLAGGSPYEQYF
TRBJ1-2 | NA | TRBV5-4 | TRBD1 | TGTGCCAGCAGCTTGGGACAGGGGGCTGGGGTCAACTATGGCTACACCTTC | CASSLGQGAGVNYGYTF
TRBJ1-4 | NA | TRBV5-6 | NA | TGTGCCAGCAGCTTAAGGCGTTATGAAAAACTGTTTTTT | CASSLRRYEKLFF
TRBJ2-7 | NA | TRBV6-5 | TRBD1 | TGTGCCAGCAGTTACGTTTACGGGGACAGGGCCTACGAGCAGTACTTC | CASSYVYGDRAYEQYF
TRBJ2-3 | NA | TRBV18 | NA | TGTGCCAGCTCACCACCCTGGGTATCTAGCACAGATACGCAGTATTTT | CASSPPWVSSTDTQYF
TRBJ1-5 | few | TRBV4-1 | NA | TGCGCCAGCAGCCCTCGGGAGGGGAATCAGCCCCAGCATTTT | CASSPREGNQPQHF
TRBJ1-2 | NA | TRBV7-2 | NA | TGTGCCAGCAGCTTAGATCACACCCCGAACTATGGCTACACCTTC | CASSLDHTPNYGYTF
TRBJ1-1 | few | TRBV5-6 | NA | TGTGCCAGCAGCTTGGTGGGGGGGCCGACTGAAGCTTTCTTT | CASSLVGGPTEAFF
TRBJ1-3 | NA | TRBV7-8 | NA | TGTGCCAGCAGCTTACGGGTTAGGCGAGGGATCTCTGGAAACACCATATATTTT | CASSLRVRRGISGNTIYF
TRBJ1-2 | NA | TRBV5-4 | NA | TGTGCCAGCAGCTCGGCCGGGGGCTCTGGCTACACCTTC | CASSSAGGSGYTF
TRBJ2-2 | NA | TRBV19 | NA | TGTGCCAGTAGTATTTCGGGGGGCGCTCACGTGGCTAGCACCGGGGAGCTGTTTTTT | CASSISGGAHVASTGELFF
TRBJ2-6 | NA | TRBV14 | NA | TGTGCCAGCAGCCTGTTGGGGTTCCTCTCTGGGGCCAACGTCCTGACTTTC | CASSLLGFLSGANVLTF
TRBJ2-7 | NA | TRBV11-3 | NA | TGTGCCAGCAGCTTAGAATTAGGGGAGCAGTACTTC | CASSLELGEQYF
TRBJ1-5 | NA | TRBV3-1/TRBV3-2 | NA | TGTGCCAGCAGCCAAATGAGAAGTCAGCCCCAGCATTTT | CASSQMRSQPQHF
TRBJ2-7 | NA | TRBV4-1 | TRBD1 | TGCGCCAGCAGCCAGGGACAGGGGGCTTGGGAGCAGTACTTC | CASSQGQGAWEQYF
TRBJ1-2 | few | TRBV6-5 | NA | TGTGCCAGCAGTACAAACTATGGCTACACCTTC | CASSTNYGYTF
TRBJ2-6 | NA | TRBV29-1 | NA | TGCAGCGTCCGGTATGAGGGCTCTGGGGCCAACGTCCTGACTTTC | CSVRYEGSGANVLTF
TRBJ1-2 | NA | TRBV7-3 | TRBD1 | TGTGCCAGCAGCATAACAGGGGGCACTTGGGATGGCTACACCTTC | CASSITGGTWDGYTF
TRBJ1-6 | NA | TRBV20-1 | TRBD1 | TGCAGTGCTAGTGGACAGGAAATCTCTAATTCACCCCTCCACTTT | CSASGQEISNSPLHF
TRBJ2-1 | NA | TRBV5-5 | TRBD2 | TGTGCCAGCAGCCCGGGACTAGCGGTGAATGAGCAGTTCTTC | CASSPGLAVNEQFF
TRBJ2-3 | NA | TRBV12-1 | NA | TGTGCCAGCAGCCCCTGGACACCTAGGGATACGCAGTATTTT | CASSPWTPRDTQYF
TRBJ1-5 | NA | TRBV6-5 | NA | TGTGCCAGCAGTTACTCGCGAGGCAACCAGCCCCAGCATTTT | CASSYSRGNQPQHF
TRBJ1-2 | NA | TRBV3-1/TRBV3-2 | NA | TGTGCCAGCGGTCGGGGCGCCAACTATGGCTACACCTTC | CASGRGANYGYTF
TRBJ1-6 | NA | TRBV7-8 | NA | TGTGCCAGCAGTCCCCCCCGAACAGCGGGTGTCTCCTATAATTCACCCCTCCACTTT | CASSPPRTAGVSYNSPLHF